A single sample is the source of the 19 T cell receptor beta chains below, sequenced in a study of blood T cell repertoires in COVID-19. Sequencing was performed with immunoSEQ multiplex PCR; in TCRdb, only in-frame clones are kept and a portion is missing. This repertoire shows under 300,000 clones, about nine tenths found once; its top ten account for 6.2%. Sequencing used peripheral blood. All receptors come from a man in his sixties with acute or convalescent COVID-19.

The chain couples TRBV9 to TRBJ1-1; 7 bases align to TRBD1. The CDR3 extends over 12 amino acids. Germline CDR1 reads SGDLS; CDR2 reads YYNGEE. V was clipped by 3 bases and J by 8 bases; unmatched bases: 4. CDR3 sequence (DNA): TGTGCCAGCAGCGGGGCGGGACAGGAAGCTTTCTTT. Translation: CASSGAGQEAFF.

J is TRBJ1-1 and V is TRBV9; 7 nucleotides align to TRBD1. The CDR3 consists of 15 residues. The V and J ends lost 4 bases and 1 base, in that order; junction bases with no gene match: 7. The germline V gene has CDR1 SGDLS and CDR2 YYNGEE. CDR3 in amino acids: CASSSTGMRNTEAFF. The CDR3 DNA follows: TGTGCCAGCAGCTCGACAGGGATGAGGAACACTGAAGCTTTCTTT.

With respect to this clone: This same CDR3 is encoded by further DNA sequences in the sample. The chain uses TRBV14 and TRBJ1-2, with TRBD1 matching 10 bases. Germline V gene data show CDR1 as SGHDN and CDR2 as FVKESK. CDR3 length: 14 residues. J was trimmed by 2 bases and V by 4 bases; bases with no gene match: 1. CDR3: CASSPGQGNYGYTF. The CDR3 DNA reads as TGTGCCAGCAGCCCGGGACAGGGGAACTATGGCTACACCTTC.

The genes are TRBV6-5 and TRBJ1-2; D not certain. This CDR3 comprises 14 residues. Germline V gives CDR1 MNHEY, CDR2 SVGAGI. Trimming pared 6 bases from V and 7 bases from J, leaving 18 bases between. The CDR3 loop reads CASSLRREGAGYTF. The CDR3 nucleotides read TGTGCCAGCAGCCTTAGAAGGGAGGGAGCTGGCTACACCTTC.

J is TRBJ1-2 and V is TRBV30, with TRBD1 matching over 11 bases. This CDR3 is 17 amino acids long. J lost 0 bases, V lost 3 bases, and 9 bases had no gene match. Germline assignment: CDR1 GTSNPN and CDR2 SVGIG (reference sequence). Here the CDR3 DNA reads TGTGCCTGGAGGGCGAGGACAGGGGGCTCAGCTAACTATGGCTACACCTTC. Translating it yields CAWRARTGGSANYGYTF.

Here the CDR3 reads CASSLGQDYSNYGYTF. CDR3 bases: TGTGCCAGCAGCTTGGGACAAGACTACTCTAACTATGGCTACACCTTC. The rearrangement uses TRBV7-9 and TRBJ1-2; a weak D match, TRBD1 (6 bases). Deletions cut 3 bases from V and 0 bases from J, with 14 bases between. There are 16 residues in the CDR3. Looked up from germline, CDR1 is SEHNR and CDR2 is FQNEAQ (reference sequence).

The chain joins TRBV4-2 to TRBJ2-7; 7 bases match TRBD1. This CDR3 is 15 amino acids long. CDR1 LGHNA and CDR2 YNFKEQ come from the germline V gene. V lost 0 bases and J lost 3; bases outside the gene matches: 5. The DNA of the CDR3 is TGTGCCAGCAGCCAAGATACACAGGGGTTCTACGAGCAGTACTTC. This codes for CASSQDTQGFYEQYF.

CDR3 DNA: TGTGCCAGCAGTTTAGGAGGGGAGAATGAAAAACTGTTTTTT. Its protein product is CASSLGGENEKLFF. This sequence joins TRBV28 and TRBJ1-4; TRBD1 might be the D (5 bases). CDR3 length: 14 residues. The germline CDR1 and CDR2 sequences are MDHEN and SYDVKM. The V end lost 2 bases, the J end lost 5 bases, and 9 bases lay between the germline ends.

This chain joins TRBV19 and TRBJ2-3; TRBD1 aligns across 7 bases. The CDR3 contains 16 residues. The junction had 8 bases not matched to a gene; V was cut back by 5 bases and J by 0 bases. CDR1 and CDR2 (germline): LNHDA, SQIVND (reference sequence). The CDR3 region is CASSSRDRISTDTQYF. CDR3 sequence (DNA): TGTGCCAGTAGTTCAAGGGACAGAATTAGCACAGATACGCAGTATTTT.

The chain links TRBV19 to TRBJ2-7, with a weak D call TRBD2 (5 bases). The CDR3 consists of 19 residues. V was pared by 3 bases and J by 0 bases, with 24 bases between. CDR1 and CDR2 from the germline V gene are LNHDA and SQIVND (reference sequence). The CDR3 sequence is CASSITLDSPLYSSYEQYF. CDR3 nucleotides: TGTGCCAGTAGTATTACATTGGACTCCCCTCTTTACTCCTCCTACGAGCAGTACTTC.

Worth noting for this clone: This specimen includes other DNA sequences encoding the same CDR3. The V and J genes are TRBV5-1 and TRBJ2-3; 7 nucleotides align to TRBD1. The CDR3 has 15 amino acids. From germline, CDR1 is SGHRS and CDR2 YFSETQ. The J segment lost 1 base and the V segment lost 0 bases, leaving 2 bases of the junction unmatched. In DNA form, the CDR3 reads TGCGCCAGCAGCTTGGGTCAGGGGGGCACAGATACGCAGTATTTT. This sequence encodes CASSLGQGGTDTQYF.

The rearrangement joins TRBV15 to TRBJ2-7; D might be TRBD1 (5 bases). This CDR3 comprises 16 residues. Trimming took 5 bases from V and 0 from J, leaving 17 bases between them. Per germline, CDR1 LNHNV and CDR2 YYDKDF (reference sequence). CDR3 in DNA: TGTGCCACCAGCTCAGATCTGAGACAGCACTCCTACGAGCAGTACTTC. Translated, it gives CATSSDLRQHSYEQYF.

The chain combines TRBV28 with TRBJ1-1, with D maybe TRBD1 (6 bases). V was shortened by 4 bases and J by 6 bases, with 18 bases between the two germline ends. The CDR3 extends over 15 amino acids. Germline loops: CDR1 MDHEN, CDR2 SYDVKM. The CDR3 here is CASSSPGGMKSEAFF. The CDR3 nucleotides are TGTGCCAGCAGTTCTCCGGGGGGCATGAAGTCTGAAGCTTTCTTT.

The chain combines TRBV5-1 with TRBJ2-2; D not resolved. The CDR3 runs to 14 residues. V shed 0 bases and J shed 1 base, with 4 bases lying between them. CDR1 is SGHRS and CDR2 is YFSETQ in the germline V gene. The CDR3: CASSLDLNTGELFF. The DNA of the CDR3 is TGCGCCAGCAGCTTGGATCTGAACACCGGGGAGCTGTTTTTT.

This chain connects TRBV11-3 to TRBJ1-2, with TRBD1 identical over 7 bases. The CDR3 is 15 amino acids. The germline CDR1 and CDR2 sequences are SGHNT and YENEEA. The V and J ends lost 1 base and 10 bases, in that order; junction bases with no gene match: 12. Here the CDR3 DNA reads TGTGCCAGCAGCTTAGGGGCCAGACAGGGTACCGCCTACACCTTC. Protein sequence: CASSLGARQGTAYTF.

The V call is TRBV5-4, the J call TRBJ2-5, with D tentatively TRBD1 (6 bases). CDR1 is SGHNT, CDR2 YYREEE, per germline (reference sequence). This CDR3 is 14 amino acids long. Between the trimmed V and J ends, which lost 7 bases and 1 base, there was a span of 14 bases. The CDR3 bases are TGTGCCAGCCATGCGGCAGGGGCCCAAGAGACCCAGTACTTC. Translating gives CASHAAGAQETQYF.

The chain links TRBV3-1 (or the pseudogene TRBV3-2) to TRBJ2-5; 9 bases are shared with TRBD1. Unmatched junction bases numbered 8, after V lost 4 bases and J lost 5 bases. CDR3 length: 15 amino acids. Germline V gene data show CDR1 as LGHDT and CDR2 as YNNKEL (reference sequence). CDR3 amino acids: CASSPHTGGGETQYF. The CDR3 nucleotides read TGTGCCAGCAGCCCGCACACAGGGGGCGGGGAGACCCAGTACTTC.

The CDR3 region is CASTTMHRPSGSYNEQFF. For the CDR3, the DNA is TGCGCCAGCACTACAATGCACCGCCCTAGCGGGAGTTACAATGAGCAGTTCTTC. The genes are TRBV23-1 and TRBJ2-1, with 10 bases fitting TRBD2. TRBV23-1 is flagged as an ORF with uncertain function. This CDR3 has 18 amino acids. The trim removed 7 bases at V and 4 bases at J, leaving 16 bases unmatched.

This chain joins TRBV3-1 (or the pseudogene TRBV3-2) and TRBJ1-5; D gene unclear. The CDR3 is made up of 15 amino acids. The germline CDR1 and CDR2 sequences are LGHDT and YNNKEL (reference sequence). V gave up 0 bases and J gave up 2 bases, with 8 bases separating them. In nucleotides, the CDR3 is TGTGCCAGCAGCCAAGACGCGGCAGGCAATCAGCCCCAGCATTTT. Translating it yields CASSQDAAGNQPQHF.